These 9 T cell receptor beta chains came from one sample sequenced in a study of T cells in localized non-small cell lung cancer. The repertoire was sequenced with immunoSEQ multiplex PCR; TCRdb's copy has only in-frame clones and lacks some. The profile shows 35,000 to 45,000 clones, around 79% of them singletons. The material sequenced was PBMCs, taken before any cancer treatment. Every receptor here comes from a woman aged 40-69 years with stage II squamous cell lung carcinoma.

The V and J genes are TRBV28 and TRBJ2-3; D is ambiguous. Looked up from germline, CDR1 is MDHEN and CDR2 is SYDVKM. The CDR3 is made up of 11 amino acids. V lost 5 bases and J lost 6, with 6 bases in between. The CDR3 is CASSIQDTQYF. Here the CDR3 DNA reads TGTGCCAGCAGTATTCAGGATACGCAGTATTTT.

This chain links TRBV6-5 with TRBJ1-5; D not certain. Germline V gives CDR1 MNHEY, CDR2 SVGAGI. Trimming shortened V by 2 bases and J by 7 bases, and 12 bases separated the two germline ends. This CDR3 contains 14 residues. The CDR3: CASSYGGSGQPQHF. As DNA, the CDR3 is TGTGCCAGCAGTTACGGCGGCTCAGGACAGCCCCAGCATTTT.

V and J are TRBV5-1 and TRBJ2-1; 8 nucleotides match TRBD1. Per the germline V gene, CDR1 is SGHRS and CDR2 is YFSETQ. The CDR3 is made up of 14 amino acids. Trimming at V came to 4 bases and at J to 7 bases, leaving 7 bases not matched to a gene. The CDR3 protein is CASSPRTGSNEQFF. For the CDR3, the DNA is TGCGCCAGCAGCCCGCGGACAGGGTCGAATGAGCAGTTCTTC.

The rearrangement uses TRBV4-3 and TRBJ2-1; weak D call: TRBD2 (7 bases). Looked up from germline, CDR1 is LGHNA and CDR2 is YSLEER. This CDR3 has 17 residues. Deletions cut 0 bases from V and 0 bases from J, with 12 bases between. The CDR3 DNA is TGCGCCAGCAGCCAAGATCTTGGGGGGGCCTCCTACAATGAGCAGTTCTTC. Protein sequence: CASSQDLGGASYNEQFF.

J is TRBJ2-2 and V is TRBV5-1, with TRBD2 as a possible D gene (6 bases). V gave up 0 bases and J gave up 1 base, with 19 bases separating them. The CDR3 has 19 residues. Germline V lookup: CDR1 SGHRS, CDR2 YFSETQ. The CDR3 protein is CASSLETRGILLNTGELFF. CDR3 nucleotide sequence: TGCGCCAGCAGCTTGGAAACTCGCGGGATCTTATTGAACACCGGGGAGCTGTTTTTT.

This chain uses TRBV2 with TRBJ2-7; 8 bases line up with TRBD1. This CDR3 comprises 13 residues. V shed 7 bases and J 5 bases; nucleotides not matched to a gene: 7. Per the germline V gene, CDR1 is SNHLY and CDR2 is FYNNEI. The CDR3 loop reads CASNGQGENEQYF. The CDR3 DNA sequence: TGTGCCAGCAATGGACAGGGTGAAAACGAGCAGTACTTC.

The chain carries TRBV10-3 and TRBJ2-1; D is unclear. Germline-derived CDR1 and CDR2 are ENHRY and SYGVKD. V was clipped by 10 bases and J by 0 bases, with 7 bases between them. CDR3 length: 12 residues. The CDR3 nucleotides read TGTGCCAGCAGGAGCTCCTACAATGAGCAGTTCTTC. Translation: CASRSSYNEQFF.

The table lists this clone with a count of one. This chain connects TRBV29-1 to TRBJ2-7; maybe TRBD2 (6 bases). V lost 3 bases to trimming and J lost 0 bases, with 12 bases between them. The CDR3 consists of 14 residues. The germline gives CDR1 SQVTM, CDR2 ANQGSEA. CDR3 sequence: CSVEEGSGSYEQYF. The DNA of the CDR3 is TGCAGCGTTGAGGAGGGCTCCGGCTCCTACGAGCAGTACTTC.

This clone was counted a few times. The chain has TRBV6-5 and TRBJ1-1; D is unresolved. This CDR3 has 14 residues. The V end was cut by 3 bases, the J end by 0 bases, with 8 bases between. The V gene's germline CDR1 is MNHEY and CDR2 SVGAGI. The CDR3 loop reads CASSYTPMNTEAFF. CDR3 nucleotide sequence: TGTGCCAGCAGTTATACACCAATGAACACTGAAGCTTTCTTT.